The TCR beta chain under discussion was sequenced for a study of blood T cell repertoires in COVID-19. Background on the study: Donors in the United States, Italy and Spain gave samples during acute or convalescent COVID-19. T cells, B-cell-depleted T cells, or PBMCs provided the cDNA or gDNA that served as material.

CDR1 is LNHNV and CDR2 is YYDKDF in the germline V gene (reference sequence). The CDR3 is 18 residues long. The junction had 16 bases not matched to a gene; V was cut back by 0 bases and J by 5 bases. Using immunoSEQ multiplex PCR, the repertoire was profiled, and TCRdb retains in-frame clones only, with some absent. The table includes about 350,000 clones, roughly 90% detected once. This clonotype originated in a woman between 25 and 40 years old who had been exposed to COVID-19. The specimen was PBMCs or T cells enriched from blood (not recorded which). This chain uses TRBV15 with TRBJ2-7, with 7 bases identical to TRBD1. The CDR3 loop is CATSRELWDSQVLDEQYF. CDR3 in DNA: TGTGCCACCAGCAGAGAGTTGTGGGACAGCCAAGTCCTCGACGAGCAGTACTTC.